This T cell receptor beta chain was identified during a study of T cell repertoires in cytomegalovirus infection. Study-level information: TCR beta signatures that were public indicated CMV infection and matching HLA type.

Study-wide findings and caveats: HLA-C-restricted CMV clonotypes gave the most frequent clonotype in two of eight donors. There were carriers of CMV plus the relevant HLA, and cumulative public TCR beta family frequency identified them.

TCRdb re-called the reads through MiXCR, storing one row per CDR3 protein. The sample records hundreds of thousands of distinct CDR3 sequences, about 24% being singletons. This clonotype was recorded a few times. Its antigen remains unidentified. This clonotype was sampled from a human donor in good health (CMV status not recorded). Some clones in this sample may be carry-over from other donors' samples. The sequenced material came from CD8+ T cells from PBMCs.

The CDR3 nucleotides read TGTGCCAGCAGTGAAGCAGCAGCGGGGGATTACACAGATACGCAGTATTTT. This sequence encodes CASSEAAAGDYTDTQYF. The gene calls are TRBV2 and TRBJ2-3, with TRBD2 matching over 8 bases. J gave up 2 bases and V 0 bases, and 7 bases lay outside the gene matches. The CDR3 has 17 amino acids. Germline loops: CDR1 SNHLY, CDR2 FYNNEI.